A single sample is the source of the 22 T cell receptor beta chains below, sequenced in a study of T cell responses to AZD1222 COVID-19 vaccine. Only in-frame clones appear in the TCRdb table, and some are missing; sequencing was by immunoSEQ multiplex PCR. The sample lists 50,000 to 65,000 clones, roughly 90% occurring once. This specimen was peripheral blood, taken 28 days after the second AZD1222 dose. All receptors derive from an adult who received the AZD1222 COVID-19 vaccine.

The V and J genes are TRBV5-1 and TRBJ2-7; 9 bases fit TRBD1. The CDR3 covers 15 residues. CDR1 and CDR2 (germline): SGHRS, YFSETQ. The V gene end was trimmed by 4 bases and the J gene end by 5 bases; junction bases not matched to a gene: 10. The CDR3 coding sequence is TGCGCCAGCAGCGACCGACAGGGGGGGTTCGACGAGCAGTACTTC. Protein product: CASSDRQGGFDEQYF.

This sequence joins TRBV5-5 and TRBJ2-1; a possible D gene is TRBD1 (6 bases). The CDR3 has 15 amino acids. Trimming took off 2 bases at V and 0 bases at J, with 9 bases between the two ends. Germline CDR1 is SGHKS and CDR2 is YYEKEE (reference sequence). CDR3 coding DNA: TGTGCCAGCAGCTTAACAGGGAACTCCTACAATGAGCAGTTCTTC. Protein product: CASSLTGNSYNEQFF.

The V call is TRBV5-1, the J call TRBJ2-1; 8 bases agree with TRBD1. The junction had 6 bases not matched to a gene; V was cut back by 3 bases and J by 4 bases. Germline V gives CDR1 SGHRS, CDR2 YFSETQ. This CDR3 is built from 15 residues. The CDR3 here is CASSSRTGLYNEQFF. CDR3 in DNA: TGCGCCAGCAGCTCAAGGACAGGGTTGTACAATGAGCAGTTCTTC. The full variable domain, rest sourced from reference TRBV5-1 and TRBJ2-1, is KAGVTQTPRYLIKTRGQQVTLSCSPISGHRSVSWYQQTPGQGLQFLFEYFSETQRNKGNFPGRFSGRQFSNSRSEMNVSTLELGDSALYLCASSSRTGLYNEQFFGPGTRLTVL.

This chain connects TRBV18 to TRBJ2-7; D assignment may be TRBD1 or TRBD2 (5 bases each). Germline loops: CDR1 KGHSH, CDR2 LQKENI. V was shortened by 3 bases and J by 2 bases, with 11 bases between the two germline ends. This CDR3 is 14 amino acids long. The CDR3 here is CASSPGTDPYEQYF. The CDR3 coding sequence is TGTGCCAGCTCACCCGGGACGGATCCCTACGAGCAGTACTTC. The variable domain in full, with the rest retrieved from reference TRBV18 and TRBJ2-7, is NAGVMQNPRHLVRRRGQEARLRCSPMKGHSHVYWYRQLPEEGLKFMVYLQKENIIDESGMPKERFSAEFPKEGPSILRIQQVVRGDSAAYFCASSPGTDPYEQYFGPGTRLTVT.

The gene calls are TRBV19 and TRBJ2-7; 10 bases are a match to TRBD2. The germline gives CDR1 LNHDA, CDR2 SQIVND (reference sequence). The J segment lost 1 base and the V segment lost 7 bases, leaving 4 bases of the junction unmatched. The length of the CDR3 is 14 residues. CDR3 in amino acids: CASKEAGGSYEQYF. The CDR3 nucleotides read TGTGCCAGTAAGGAAGCGGGAGGGTCCTACGAGCAGTACTTC.

This chain uses TRBV3-1 (or the pseudogene TRBV3-2) with TRBJ2-4; a weak D match, TRBD2 (7 bases). Germline loops: CDR1 LGHDT, CDR2 YNNKEL (reference sequence). This CDR3 spans 13 amino acids. Trimming cost V 4 bases and J 9 bases, with 13 bases left between them. The CDR3 DNA follows: TGTGCCAGCAGCCGTTCAGGGGAGGGCATTCAGTACTTC. As protein: CASSRSGEGIQYF.

The chain carries TRBV7-2 and TRBJ2-2, with D perhaps given as TRBD1 or TRBD2 (5 bases each). The germline V gene encodes CDR1 SGHTA and CDR2 FQGNSA. The V and J ends lost 5 bases and 3 bases respectively, with 13 bases between them. This CDR3 region has 15 residues. CDR3 in amino acids: CASSVLTGHTGELFF. The CDR3 DNA reads as TGTGCCAGCAGCGTGCTTACGGGACACACCGGGGAGCTGTTTTTT.

The chain links TRBV4-3 to TRBJ2-7; D is possibly TRBD1 or TRBD2 (5 bases each). Germline loops: CDR1 LGHNA, CDR2 YSLEER. The CDR3 length is 13 residues. V was clipped by 4 bases and J by 4 bases, with 11 bases between them. CDR3 nucleotides: TGCGCCAGCAGCCGGGACCAAAGATACGAGCAGTACTTC. Translating it yields CASSRDQRYEQYF.

The V gene is TRBV19, the J gene TRBJ1-3; 7 bases line up with TRBD1. This CDR3 is 16 amino acids long. Trimming cost V 5 bases and J 0 bases; bases outside gene matches: 7. The V gene's germline CDR1 is LNHDA and CDR2 SQIVND (reference sequence). The CDR3 DNA follows: TGTGCCAGTAGTGGGGGACAGACGAGCTCTGGAAACACCATATATTTT. The encoded protein is CASSGGQTSSGNTIYF.

This chain uses TRBV9 with TRBJ1-2; TRBD1 agrees at 7 bases. The V gene's germline CDR1 is SGDLS and CDR2 YYNGEE. V trimming: 0 bases; J trimming: 2 bases; junction bases outside the gene matches: 1. This CDR3 has 14 amino acids. CDR3 coding DNA: TGTGCCAGCAGCGTAGGAGGGGGCAACTATGGCTACACCTTC. Translation: CASSVGGGNYGYTF.

The chain recombines TRBV6-6 with TRBJ1-1; D remains ambiguous. The CDR3 covers 13 residues. V was clipped by 6 bases and J by 0 bases, with 8 bases between them. The germline V gene encodes CDR1 MNHNY and CDR2 SVGAGI (reference sequence). CDR3 bases: TGTGCCAGCAGGGATACCATGAACACTGAAGCTTTCTTT. Protein product: CASRDTMNTEAFF.

The CDR3 sequence: CASRMQGVDYGYTF. Written as DNA, the CDR3 is TGTGCCAGCAGGATGCAGGGGGTCGACTATGGCTACACCTTC. The gene calls are TRBV2 and TRBJ1-2; 7 bases line up with TRBD1. Looked up from germline, CDR1 is SNHLY and CDR2 is FYNNEI. This CDR3 has 14 residues. V was clipped by 6 bases and J by 3 bases; unmatched bases: 7. The whole variable domain, filled in from reference TRBV2 and TRBJ1-2, reads EPEVTQTPSHQVTQMGQEVILRCVPISNHLYFYWYRQILGQKVEFLVSFYNNEISEKSEIFDDQFSVERPDGSNFTLKIRSTKLEDSAMYFCASRMQGVDYGYTFGSGTRLTVV.

This clone was counted between two and nine times. This rearrangement joins TRBV7-9 to TRBJ2-2, with 8 bases aligning to TRBD1. The CDR3 extends over 16 amino acids. Germline V lookup: CDR1 SEHNR, CDR2 FQNEAQ (reference sequence). The junction had 7 bases not matched to a gene; V was cut back by 1 base and J by 6 bases. The CDR3 DNA sequence: TGTGCCAGCAGCTTAGGGGCGGCAGGGGGCCCCGGGGAGCTGTTTTTT. It is translated as CASSLGAAGGPGELFF.

The CDR3 sequence is CASGPSGGTEAFF. As DNA, the CDR3 is TGTGCTAGTGGCCCTAGTGGAGGCACTGAAGCTTTCTTT. The V call is TRBV12-5, the J call TRBJ1-1; D unclear. From germline, CDR1 is LGHNT and CDR2 FRNRAP. CDR3 length: 13 residues. Trimming left V 6 bases short and J 4 bases short, with 12 bases between.

J is TRBJ2-3 and V is TRBV5-6, with 7 bases that match TRBD2. Losses at the gene ends were 0 bases for V and 9 bases for J; bases not matched to a gene: 16. This CDR3 has 17 amino acids. The germline CDR1 and CDR2 sequences are SGHDT and YYEEEE. The CDR3 reads CASSLAKWAGAPRTQYF. The CDR3 bases are TGTGCCAGCAGCTTGGCCAAATGGGCGGGAGCGCCCAGGACGCAGTATTTT.

The gene calls are TRBV15 and TRBJ2-7; D tentatively reads TRBD1 or TRBD2 (5 bases each). Germline CDR1 and CDR2: LNHNV and YYDKDF (reference sequence). The CDR3 loop spans 13 amino acids. The ends were cut back, 3 bases at V and 3 bases at J, with 9 bases in the middle. CDR3 in amino acids: CATSSGGNYEQYF. In nucleotides, the CDR3 is TGTGCCACCAGCAGTGGGGGTAACTACGAGCAGTACTTC.

The chain combines TRBV6-2 or TRBV6-3 with TRBJ2-7; possible D gene TRBD2, 5 bases. Germline loops: CDR1 MNHEY, CDR2 SVGEGT. The V gene lost 4 bases and the J gene lost 3 bases, with 13 bases spanning the gap. The CDR3 has 14 residues. In DNA form, the CDR3 reads TGTGCCAGCAGTTCCAACGATCGGGGCTACGAGCAGTACTTC. Its protein product is CASSSNDRGYEQYF.

V usage is TRBV27 and J usage is TRBJ1-2, with unresolved D. CDR3 size: 12 residues. In germline, CDR1 is MNHEY, CDR2 SMNVEV (reference sequence). The V and J ends lost 6 bases and 5 bases respectively, with 10 bases between them. CDR3 amino acids: CASRVGGYGYTF. Here the CDR3 DNA reads TGTGCCAGCAGGGTGGGAGGGTATGGCTACACCTTC.

The chain couples TRBV19 to TRBJ1-5; D call uncertain. CDR3 size: 15 residues. CDR1 and CDR2 (germline): LNHDA, SQIVND (reference sequence). Trimming removed 3 bases from V and 0 bases from J, with 9 bases in between. The CDR3 protein is CASSIPSYSNQPQHF. The CDR3 nucleotides are TGTGCCAGTAGTATTCCCAGTTATAGCAATCAGCCCCAGCATTTT.

This chain links TRBV4-3 with TRBJ1-4, with D unresolved. Germline CDR1 is LGHNA and CDR2 is YSLEER. The CDR3 runs 13 residues. Trimming shortened V by 5 bases and J by 7 bases, and 11 bases separated the two germline ends. The chain's CDR3 is CASSEGPGEKLFF. The CDR3 nucleotides are TGCGCCAGCAGCGAGGGCCCTGGTGAAAAACTGTTTTTT.

This CDR3 reads CASSRQSYNEQFF. The CDR3 coding sequence is TGTGCCAGCAGTCGCCAGAGCTACAATGAGCAGTTCTTC. The rearrangement joins TRBV6-5 to TRBJ2-1; D is unclear. Deletions cut 5 bases from V and 3 bases from J, with 8 bases between. Germline values: CDR1 MNHEY, CDR2 SVGAGI. This CDR3 comprises 13 residues.

The chain carries TRBV4-2 and TRBJ1-6, with TRBD1 matching 8 bases. Germline V gives CDR1 LGHNA, CDR2 YNFKEQ. The CDR3 runs to 15 residues. V lost 6 bases to trimming and J lost 7 bases; unmatched junction nucleotides: 8. This CDR3 is CASRIQGAENSPLHF. The CDR3, as DNA: TGTGCCAGCAGGATTCAGGGGGCCGAAAATTCACCCCTCCACTTT.